Below, 24 T cell receptor beta chains from the same sample are listed, as sequenced in a study of human T cells and chemical hapten exposure (dated by TCRdb to the early 2020s). During library preparation, unique molecular identifiers were attached to individual cDNA molecules so that TCRs could be counted quantitatively and reproducibly. In-frame beta chains were kept once TCRdb had trimmed the public reads at Q25 with fastp and called clones with MiXCR. Identical CDR3 protein sequences are pooled into one entry, listed with their most common genes and DNA. For this sample the table gives about 120,000 distinct CDR3 sequences, of which around 8.5% were detected only once. The ten largest clones take up roughly 1.5% of the sample. Total RNA was isolated from unfractionated whole blood collected in Tempus Blood RNA tubes. Sequencing used whole blood. The receptors were gathered from a human donor in good health. Some clones in this sample may be carry-over from other donors' samples. Donor details come from another sample of the same person, matched by shared clones.

The CDR3 region has the DNA TGTGCCAGCAGCCAAGATAAGTCGGGACTAGCGGGAGAGCAGTACTTC. Amino acids: CASSQDKSGLAGEQYF. The chain combines TRBV3-1 with TRBJ2-7, with 13 bases aligning to TRBD2. CDR1 LGHDT and CDR2 YNNKEL come from the germline V gene (reference sequence). The CDR3 spans 16 residues. V gave up 0 bases and J gave up 7 bases; unmatched junction bases: 6.

This clonotype was seen a few times. The chain uses TRBV6-1 and TRBJ1-6, with 10 nucleotides matching TRBD1. The CDR3 has 14 residues. Trimming cost V 6 bases and J 8 bases; bases outside gene matches: 4. Germline V lookup: CDR1 MNHNS, CDR2 SASEGT. The CDR3 loop is CASRVGTGDSPLHF. The CDR3 DNA sequence: TGTGCCAGCAGAGTGGGGACAGGGGATTCACCCCTCCACTTT.

This clonotype was detected only a few times. As DNA, the CDR3 is TGTGCCAGCTCACCACCGGGGGTTAGCATCAAAGAGCAGTTCTTC. Its protein product is CASSPPGVSIKEQFF. The chain joins TRBV18 to TRBJ2-1; D may be TRBD1 or TRBD2 (5 bases each). CDR3 size: 15 residues. In germline, CDR1 is KGHSH, CDR2 LQKENI. The V gene lost 0 bases and the J gene lost 10 bases, with 16 bases spanning the gap.

This clonotype was seen ten or more times. The V call is TRBV29-1, the J call TRBJ2-5, with D perhaps matching TRBD1 (5 bases). Germline CDR1 SQVTM, CDR2 ANQGSEA. The CDR3 contains 12 residues. Trimming left V 5 bases short and J 5 bases short, with 12 bases between. The chain's CDR3 is CSVLGVMETQYF. The CDR3 bases are TGCAGCGTTCTAGGGGTAATGGAGACCCAGTACTTC. The whole variable domain, remainder taken from reference TRBV29-1 and TRBJ2-5, is SAVISQKPSRDICQRGTSLTIQCQVDSQVTMMFWYRQQPGQSLTLIATANQGSEATYESGFVIDKFPISRPNLTFSTLTVSNMSPEDSSIYLCSVLGVMETQYFGPGTRLLVL.

This clonotype came up many times. The genes are TRBV20-1 and TRBJ2-7, with TRBD1 matching 7 bases. The J segment lost 0 bases and the V segment lost 6 bases, leaving 2 bases of the junction unmatched. The germline CDR1 and CDR2 sequences are DFQATT and SNEGSKA (reference sequence). The CDR3 totals 12 residues. The CDR3 sequence: CSARDSSYEQYF. The CDR3 DNA reads as TGCAGTGCCCGGGACAGCTCCTACGAGCAGTACTTC.

This clonotype was counted ten times or more. This rearrangement joins TRBV11-3 to TRBJ2-1; D is uncertain. This CDR3 has 12 residues. The V and J ends lost 2 bases and 5 bases respectively, with 4 bases between them. The germline V gene encodes CDR1 SGHNT and CDR2 YENEEA. CDR3 amino acids: CASSLSHNEQFF. The CDR3 nucleotides read TGTGCCAGCAGCTTAAGCCACAATGAGCAGTTCTTC.

The V gene is TRBV4-1, the J gene TRBJ2-7, with 13 bases matching TRBD2. Germline values: CDR1 MGHRA, CDR2 YSYEKL. V lost 2 bases to trimming and J lost 7 bases; unmatched junction nucleotides: 5. The CDR3 spans 15 residues. For the CDR3, the DNA is TGCGCCAGCAGCCAAACTAGCGGGAGGGCGGGGGAGCAGTACTTC. The encoded protein is CASSQTSGRAGEQYF.

This clonotype was observed a few times. The rearrangement uses TRBV7-2 and TRBJ2-5, with D possibly being TRBD2 (5 bases). Germline V CDR1 and CDR2: SGHTA, FQGNSA. V gave up 0 bases and J gave up 5 bases, with 10 bases separating them. The CDR3 spans 14 residues. The CDR3 reads CASSLATGGETQYF. Written as DNA, the CDR3 is TGTGCCAGCAGCTTAGCTACGGGCGGGGAGACCCAGTACTTC.

This clonotype turned up a few times. The chain joins TRBV9 to TRBJ1-1, with no clear D. Trimming shortened V by 3 bases and J by 2 bases, and 2 bases separated the two germline ends. Per germline, CDR1 SGDLS and CDR2 YYNGEE. The CDR3 spans 11 residues. The CDR3 nucleotides read TGTGCCAGCAGCGACAACACTGAAGCTTTCTTT. Translation gives CASSDNTEAFF.

The chain is built from TRBV7-2 and TRBJ2-7, with a weak D call TRBD1 (6 bases). Germline-derived CDR1 and CDR2 are SGHTA and FQGNSA. The CDR3 consists of 13 residues. Between the trimmed V and J ends, which lost 4 bases and 1 base, there was a span of 8 bases. As DNA, the CDR3 is TGTGCCAGCAGCTCCGACAGGTCCTACGAGCAGTACTTC. This gives the protein CASSSDRSYEQYF.

This clonotype was seen only a few times. The J gene is TRBJ2-1, the V gene TRBV9; a weak D match, TRBD2 (6 bases). Germline V gene sequence: CDR1 SGDLS, CDR2 YYNGEE. The CDR3 runs to 16 residues. Trimming took off 3 bases at V and 0 bases at J, with 13 bases between the two ends. CDR3 sequence reads: CASSAGDFSSYNEQFF. As DNA, the CDR3 is TGTGCCAGCAGCGCGGGGGACTTTAGCTCCTACAATGAGCAGTTCTTC.

This clonotype was observed a handful of times. J is TRBJ2-2 and V is TRBV4-3; no clear D gene. Trimming stripped 0 bases from V and 4 bases from J, with 12 bases between. CDR1 is LGHNA and CDR2 is YSLEER in the germline V gene. The CDR3 runs to 16 residues. In DNA, the CDR3 is TGCGCCAGCAGCCAAGATTCCGGGTCGCGCACCGGGGAGCTGTTTTTT. Residues: CASSQDSGSRTGELFF.

A few counts support this clonotype. The chain uses TRBV6-5 and TRBJ2-5, with D perhaps matching TRBD1 (5 bases). Per the germline V gene, CDR1 is MNHEY and CDR2 is SVGAGI. The CDR3 length is 15 residues. Trimming took 8 bases from V and 2 from J, leaving 18 bases between them. CDR3 residues: CASGETASIQETQYF. The CDR3 bases are TGTGCCAGCGGTGAGACAGCCTCAATACAAGAGACCCAGTACTTC.

This clonotype was seen only a few times. The J gene is TRBJ2-1, the V gene TRBV20-1, with D hard to call. Trimming pared 3 bases from V and 3 bases from J, leaving 6 bases between. Germline loops: CDR1 DFQATT, CDR2 SNEGSKA (reference sequence). The CDR3 length is 12 residues. The CDR3 loop reads CSARGGYNEQFF. The DNA for the CDR3 is TGCAGTGCTAGGGGCGGCTACAATGAGCAGTTCTTC.

The chain carries TRBV7-9 and TRBJ2-7; possible D gene TRBD2, 6 bases. The V and J ends lost 5 bases and 0 bases respectively, with 23 bases between them. Germline V CDR1 and CDR2: SEHNR, FQNEAQ (reference sequence). CDR3 size: 18 residues. The CDR3 sequence: CASSLSRGTADRSYEQYF. In nucleotides, the CDR3 is TGTGCCAGCAGCCTGTCGAGAGGGACTGCAGACCGCTCCTACGAGCAGTACTTC.

This clonotype has a count of ten or more. This chain uses TRBV7-2 with TRBJ1-6; 8 nucleotides align to TRBD1. The CDR3 consists of 15 residues. The J segment lost 6 bases and the V segment lost 5 bases, leaving 6 bases of the junction unmatched. CDR1 and CDR2 from the germline V gene are SGHTA and FQGNSA. The CDR3 spells CASSTGQGFNSPLHF. The CDR3 DNA is TGTGCCAGCAGCACCGGACAGGGATTTAATTCACCCCTCCACTTT.

This clonotype was detected ten times or more. The rearrangement joins TRBV11-2 to TRBJ1-1, with D unresolved. Germline V gives CDR1 SGHAT, CDR2 FQNNGV. The CDR3 has 14 amino acids. The V gene lost 1 base and the J gene lost 1 base, with 7 bases spanning the gap. CDR3 sequence: CASSLVGPNTEAFF. The CDR3 DNA reads TGTGCCAGCAGCTTAGTCGGGCCGAACACTGAAGCTTTCTTT. Full variable domain (rest looked up from reference TRBV11-2 and TRBJ1-1): EAGVAQSPRYKIIEKRQSVAFWCNPISGHATLYWYQQILGQGPKLLIQFQNNGVVDDSQLPKDRFSAERLKGVDSTLKIQPAKLEDSAVYLCASSLVGPNTEAFFGQGTRLTVV.

CDR3 nucleotides: TGTGCCAGCAGCGTAGACTCGACAGTGCTTGAAGCTTTCTTT. Encoded protein: CASSVDSTVLEAFF. This chain connects TRBV9 to TRBJ1-1, with D possibly matching TRBD1 (5 bases). Per the germline V gene, CDR1 is SGDLS and CDR2 is YYNGEE. Trimming stripped 0 bases from V and 7 bases from J, with 13 bases between. The CDR3 length is 14 residues. Based on the CDR3 plus reference TRBV9 and TRBJ1-1, the full variable domain is DSGVTQTPKHLITATGQRVTLRCSPRSGDLSVYWYQQSLDQGLQFLIQYYNGEERAKGNILERFSAQQFPDLHSELNLSSLELGDSALYFCASSVDSTVLEAFFGQGTRLTVV.

This clonotype has ten or more counts. The V call is TRBV5-1, the J call TRBJ2-3; D is undetermined. V was cut by 0 bases and J by 4 bases, with 9 bases left in between. CDR3 length: 14 amino acids. CDR1 SGHRS and CDR2 YFSETQ come from the germline V gene. CDR3 coding DNA: TGCGCCAGCAGCTTGGGAGAAGGATCAGATACGCAGTATTTT. It yields the protein CASSLGEGSDTQYF.

This clonotype has more than one count but fewer than ten. The chain is built from TRBV11-2 and TRBJ2-7; no firm D call. Germline assignment: CDR1 SGHAT and CDR2 FQNNGV. CDR3 length: 14 residues. V was pared by 4 bases and J by 0 bases, with 10 bases between. This CDR3 is CASSSPDASYEQYF. CDR3 DNA: TGTGCCAGCAGCTCCCCGGATGCCTCCTACGAGCAGTACTTC.

The chain recombines TRBV5-1 with TRBJ2-7; 8 positions agree with TRBD2. CDR3 length: 15 amino acids. The J segment lost 4 bases and the V segment lost 1 base, leaving 7 bases of the junction unmatched. Germline values: CDR1 SGHRS, CDR2 YFSETQ. Here the CDR3 reads CASSLWREERYEQYF. The CDR3 DNA reads TGCGCCAGCAGCTTGTGGCGGGAGGAGAGGTACGAGCAGTACTTC.

The V gene is TRBV7-3, the J gene TRBJ2-2, with TRBD1 matching 7 bases. Trimming cost V 2 bases and J 4 bases; bases outside gene matches: 4. The CDR3 spans 15 residues. CDR1 is SGHTA and CDR2 is FQGTGA in the germline V gene. The CDR3 nucleotides read TGTGCCAGCAGCTTACGGGACAGTTGCACCGGGGAGCTGTTTTTT. It translates to CASSLRDSCTGELFF.

The V gene is TRBV27, the J gene TRBJ2-5, with D possibly being TRBD2 (6 bases). There are 15 residues in the CDR3. Trimming left V 5 bases short and J 1 base short, with 14 bases between. From germline, CDR1 is MNHEY and CDR2 SMNVEV (reference sequence). Here the CDR3 reads CASSSWGAGQETQYF. In DNA, the CDR3 is TGTGCCAGCAGTAGCTGGGGAGCGGGCCAAGAGACCCAGTACTTC.

This clonotype was recorded a few times. This chain connects TRBV20-1 to TRBJ1-2, with TRBD1 matching 11 bases. Trimming cost V 0 bases and J 8 bases; bases outside gene matches: 8. The germline gives CDR1 DFQATT, CDR2 SNEGSKA (reference sequence). The CDR3 contains 15 residues. The CDR3 protein is CSARDSGQGAGGYTF. The CDR3 nucleotides are TGCAGTGCTAGAGATTCCGGACAGGGGGCAGGAGGCTACACCTTC.